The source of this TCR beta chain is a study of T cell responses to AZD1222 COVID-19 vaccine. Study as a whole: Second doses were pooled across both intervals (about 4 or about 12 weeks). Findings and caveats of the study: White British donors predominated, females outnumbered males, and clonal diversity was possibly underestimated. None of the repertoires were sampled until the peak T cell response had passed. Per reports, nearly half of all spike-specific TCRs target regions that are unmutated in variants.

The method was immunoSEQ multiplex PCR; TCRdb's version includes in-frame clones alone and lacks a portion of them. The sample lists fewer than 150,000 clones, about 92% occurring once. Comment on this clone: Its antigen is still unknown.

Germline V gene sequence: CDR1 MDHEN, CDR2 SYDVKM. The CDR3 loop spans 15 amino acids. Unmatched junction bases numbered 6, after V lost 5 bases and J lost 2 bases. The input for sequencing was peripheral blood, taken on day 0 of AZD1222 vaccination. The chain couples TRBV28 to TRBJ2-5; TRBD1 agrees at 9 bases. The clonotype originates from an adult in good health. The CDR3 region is CASSQGTGIQETQYF. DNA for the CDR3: TGTGCCAGCAGTCAGGGGACAGGGATACAAGAGACCCAGTACTTC.